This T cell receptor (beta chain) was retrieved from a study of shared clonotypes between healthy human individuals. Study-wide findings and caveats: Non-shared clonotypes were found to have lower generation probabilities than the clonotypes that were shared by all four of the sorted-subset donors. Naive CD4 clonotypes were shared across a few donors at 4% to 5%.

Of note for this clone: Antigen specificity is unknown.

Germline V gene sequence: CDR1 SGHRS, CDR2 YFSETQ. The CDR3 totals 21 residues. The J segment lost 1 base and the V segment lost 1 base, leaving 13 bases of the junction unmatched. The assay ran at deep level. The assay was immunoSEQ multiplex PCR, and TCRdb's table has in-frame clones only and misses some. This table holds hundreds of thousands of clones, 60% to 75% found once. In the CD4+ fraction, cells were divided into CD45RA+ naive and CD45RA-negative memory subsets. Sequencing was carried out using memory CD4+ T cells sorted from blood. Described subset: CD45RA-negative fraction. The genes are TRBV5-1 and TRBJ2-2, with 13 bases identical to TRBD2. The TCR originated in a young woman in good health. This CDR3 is CASSLRASGLAGVGNTGELFF. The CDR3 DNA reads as TGCGCCAGCAGCTTGAGAGCCTCTGGACTAGCGGGAGTCGGGAACACCGGGGAGCTGTTTTTT.